This T cell receptor (beta chain) was found in a study of T cells after yellow fever vaccination. Study-level findings and limits: Though it reached lower strength, the secondary response hit its peak faster, day 5 versus 15.

Germline CDR1 and CDR2: SGHAT and FQDESV (reference sequence). CDR3 length: 15 amino acids. The V end lost 4 bases, the J end lost 0 bases, and 10 bases lay between the germline ends. This clonotype showed up just a few times. Its matching antigen is unknown. The 5'RACE template-switching step produced TCR cDNA and added a universal primer site and UMIs. A single record per CDR3 protein comes from TCRdb applying MiXCR to the 5' RACE reads. The table lists about 340,000 distinct CDR3 sequences, 8.7% of them singletons, with over 15% in the top ten. The chain links TRBV11-1 to TRBJ2-1; maybe TRBD2 (5 bases). The source material was PBMCs, sampled on the day of the first yellow fever vaccination. The TCR comes from a man aged 18 to 29 who received the YFV17D yellow fever vaccine. The CDR3 here is CASSSTIGSYNEQFF. The CDR3 nucleotides are TGTGCCAGCAGCTCGACTATCGGCTCCTACAATGAGCAGTTCTTC.